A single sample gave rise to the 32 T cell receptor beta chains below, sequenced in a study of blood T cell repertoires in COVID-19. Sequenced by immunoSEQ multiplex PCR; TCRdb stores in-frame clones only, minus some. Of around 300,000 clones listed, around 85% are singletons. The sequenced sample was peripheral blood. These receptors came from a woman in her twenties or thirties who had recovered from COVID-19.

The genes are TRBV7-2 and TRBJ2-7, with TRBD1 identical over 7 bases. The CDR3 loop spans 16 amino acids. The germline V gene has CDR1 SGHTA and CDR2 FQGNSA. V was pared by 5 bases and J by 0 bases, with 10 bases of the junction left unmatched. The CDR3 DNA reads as TGTGCCAGCAGCCTTGCGATGACAGGGAGCTCCTACGAGCAGTACTTC. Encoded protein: CASSLAMTGSSYEQYF. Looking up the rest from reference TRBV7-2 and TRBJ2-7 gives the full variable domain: GAGVSQSPSNKVTEKGKDVELRCDPISGHTALYWYRQSLGQGLEFLIYFQGNSAPDKSGLPSDRFSAERTGGSVSTLTIQRTQQEDSAVYLCASSLAMTGSSYEQYFGPGTRLTVT.

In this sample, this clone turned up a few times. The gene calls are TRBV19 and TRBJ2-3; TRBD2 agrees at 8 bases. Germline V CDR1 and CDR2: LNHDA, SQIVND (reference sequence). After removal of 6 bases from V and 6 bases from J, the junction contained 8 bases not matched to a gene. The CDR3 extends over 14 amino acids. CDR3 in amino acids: CASRHRGGSDTQYF. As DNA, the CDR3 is TGTGCCAGTAGGCATCGGGGGGGCTCTGATACGCAGTATTTT.

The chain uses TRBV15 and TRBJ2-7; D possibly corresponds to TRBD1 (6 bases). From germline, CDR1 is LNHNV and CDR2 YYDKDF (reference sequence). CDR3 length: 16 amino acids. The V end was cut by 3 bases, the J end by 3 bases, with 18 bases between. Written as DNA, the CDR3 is TGTGCCACCAGCAGCACCCCGACAGGACTTCACTACGAGCAGTACTTC. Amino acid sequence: CATSSTPTGLHYEQYF.

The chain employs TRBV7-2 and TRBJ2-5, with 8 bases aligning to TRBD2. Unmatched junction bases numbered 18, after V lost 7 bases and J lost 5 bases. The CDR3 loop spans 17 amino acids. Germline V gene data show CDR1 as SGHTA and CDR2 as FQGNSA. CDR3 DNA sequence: TGTGCCAGCACCCCGCCCCCTCGCGGGGGGAGTCCGGAGACCCAGTACTTC. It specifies CASTPPPRGGSPETQYF.

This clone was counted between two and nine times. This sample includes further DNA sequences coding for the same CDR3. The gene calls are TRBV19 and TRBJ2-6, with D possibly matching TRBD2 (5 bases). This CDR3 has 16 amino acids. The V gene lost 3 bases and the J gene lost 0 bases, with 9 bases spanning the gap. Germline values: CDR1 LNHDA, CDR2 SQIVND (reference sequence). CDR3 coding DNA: TGTGCCAGTAGTATCGGACGGGACTCTGGGGCCAACGTCCTGACTTTC. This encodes CASSIGRDSGANVLTF.

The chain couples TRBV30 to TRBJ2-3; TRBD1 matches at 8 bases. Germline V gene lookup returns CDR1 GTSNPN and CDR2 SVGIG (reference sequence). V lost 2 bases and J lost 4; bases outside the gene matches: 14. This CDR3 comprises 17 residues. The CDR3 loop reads CAWSPSNLRDRSDTQYF. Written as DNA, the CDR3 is TGTGCCTGGAGTCCGTCTAACCTCCGGGACAGGTCAGATACGCAGTATTTT.

The CDR3 bases are TGTGCCAGCGGACAGAACACTGAAGCTTTCTTT. It codes for CASGQNTEAFF. The chain carries TRBV5-5 and TRBJ1-1, with TRBD1 as a possible D gene (5 bases). Germline loops: CDR1 SGHKS, CDR2 YYEKEE (reference sequence). V dropped 7 bases and J dropped 1 base, with 5 bases sitting between them. This CDR3 comprises 11 residues.

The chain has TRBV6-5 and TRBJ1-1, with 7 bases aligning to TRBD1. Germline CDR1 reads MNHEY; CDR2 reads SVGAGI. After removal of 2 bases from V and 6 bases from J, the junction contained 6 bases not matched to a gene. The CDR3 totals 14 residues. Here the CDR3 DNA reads TGTGCCAGCAGTTACACACCAACAGGGGCTGAAGCTTTCTTT. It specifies CASSYTPTGAEAFF.

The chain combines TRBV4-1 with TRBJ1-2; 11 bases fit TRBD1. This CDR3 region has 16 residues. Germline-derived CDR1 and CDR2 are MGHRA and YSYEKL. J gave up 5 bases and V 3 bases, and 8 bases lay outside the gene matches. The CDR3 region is CASSQDWDRGSYGYTF. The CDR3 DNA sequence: TGCGCCAGCAGCCAGGATTGGGACAGGGGGAGTTATGGCTACACCTTC.

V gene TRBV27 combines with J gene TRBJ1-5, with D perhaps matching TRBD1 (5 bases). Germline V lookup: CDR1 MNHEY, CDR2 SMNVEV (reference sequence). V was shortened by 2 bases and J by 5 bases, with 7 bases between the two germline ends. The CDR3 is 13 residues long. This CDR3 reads CASSLGGDQPQHF. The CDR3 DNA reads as TGTGCCAGCAGTTTAGGGGGGGATCAGCCCCAGCATTTT.

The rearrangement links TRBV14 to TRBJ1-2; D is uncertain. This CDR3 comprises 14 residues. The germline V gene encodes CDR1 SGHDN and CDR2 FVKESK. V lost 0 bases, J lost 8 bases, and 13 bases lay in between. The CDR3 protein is CASSQDQGWRGYTF. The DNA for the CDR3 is TGTGCCAGCAGCCAAGATCAAGGGTGGAGGGGCTACACCTTC.

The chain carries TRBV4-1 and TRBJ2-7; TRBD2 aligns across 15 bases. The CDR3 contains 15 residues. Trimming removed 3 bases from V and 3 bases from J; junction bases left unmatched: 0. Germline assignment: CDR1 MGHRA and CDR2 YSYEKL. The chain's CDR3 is CASSQGLAGGYEQYF. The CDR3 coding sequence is TGCGCCAGCAGCCAGGGACTAGCGGGGGGCTACGAGCAGTACTTC.

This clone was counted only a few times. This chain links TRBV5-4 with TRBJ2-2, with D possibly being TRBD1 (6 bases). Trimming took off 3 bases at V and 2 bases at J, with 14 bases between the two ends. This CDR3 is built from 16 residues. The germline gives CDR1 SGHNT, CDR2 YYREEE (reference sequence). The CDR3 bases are TGTGCCAGCAGCTCACCCCAGGGACAAAACACCGGGGAGCTGTTTTTT. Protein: CASSSPQGQNTGELFF.

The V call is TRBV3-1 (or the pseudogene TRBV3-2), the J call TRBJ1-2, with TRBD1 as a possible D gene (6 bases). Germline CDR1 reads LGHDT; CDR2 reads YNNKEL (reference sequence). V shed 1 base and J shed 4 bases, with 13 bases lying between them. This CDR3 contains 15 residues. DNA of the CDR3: TGTGCCAGCAGCCAAGGCCCGGGACACCTCTATGGCTACACCTTC. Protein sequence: CASSQGPGHLYGYTF.

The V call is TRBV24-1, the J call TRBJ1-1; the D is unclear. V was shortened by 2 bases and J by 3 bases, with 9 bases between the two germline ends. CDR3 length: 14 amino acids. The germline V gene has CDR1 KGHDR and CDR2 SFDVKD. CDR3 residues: CATSDSPSHTEAFF. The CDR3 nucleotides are TGTGCCACCAGTGATTCCCCCAGTCACACTGAAGCTTTCTTT.

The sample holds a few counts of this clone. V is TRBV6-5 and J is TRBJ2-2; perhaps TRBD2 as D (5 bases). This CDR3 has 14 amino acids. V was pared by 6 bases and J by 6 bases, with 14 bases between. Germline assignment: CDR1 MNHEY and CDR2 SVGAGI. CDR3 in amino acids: CASRPNEGAGELFF. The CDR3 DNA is TGTGCCAGCAGGCCTAACGAGGGCGCCGGGGAGCTGTTTTTT.

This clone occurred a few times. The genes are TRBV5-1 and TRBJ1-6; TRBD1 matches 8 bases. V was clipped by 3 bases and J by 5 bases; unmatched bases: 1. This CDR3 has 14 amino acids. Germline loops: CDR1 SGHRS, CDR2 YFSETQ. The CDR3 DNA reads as TGCGCCAGCAGCTCGACAGGGGATAATTCACCCCTCCACTTT. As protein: CASSSTGDNSPLHF.

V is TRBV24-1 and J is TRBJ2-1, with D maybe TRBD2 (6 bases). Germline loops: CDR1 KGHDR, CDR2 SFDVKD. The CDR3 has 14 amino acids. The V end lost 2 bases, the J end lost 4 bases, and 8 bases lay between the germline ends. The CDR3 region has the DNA TGTGCCACCAGTGATTCCGGGACTTACAATGAGCAGTTCTTC. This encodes CATSDSGTYNEQFF.

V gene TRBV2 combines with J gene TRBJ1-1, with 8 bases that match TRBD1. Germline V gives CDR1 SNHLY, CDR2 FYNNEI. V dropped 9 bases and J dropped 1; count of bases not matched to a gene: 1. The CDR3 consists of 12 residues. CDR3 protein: CARDRENTEAFF. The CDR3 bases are TGTGCCAGGGACAGGGAGAACACTGAAGCTTTCTTT.

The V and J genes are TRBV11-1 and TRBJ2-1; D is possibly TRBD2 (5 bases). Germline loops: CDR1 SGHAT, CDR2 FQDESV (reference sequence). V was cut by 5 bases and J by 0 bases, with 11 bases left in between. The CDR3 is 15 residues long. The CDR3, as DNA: TGTGCCAGCAGCCAACAGCGGTCCTCCTACAATGAGCAGTTCTTC. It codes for CASSQQRSSYNEQFF.

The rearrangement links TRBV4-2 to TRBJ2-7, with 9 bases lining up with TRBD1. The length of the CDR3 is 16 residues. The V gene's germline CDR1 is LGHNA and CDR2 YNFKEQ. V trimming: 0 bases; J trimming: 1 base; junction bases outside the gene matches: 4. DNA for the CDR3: TGTGCCAGCAGCCAAGATCTCGGGACAGGGTCCTACGAGCAGTACTTC. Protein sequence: CASSQDLGTGSYEQYF.

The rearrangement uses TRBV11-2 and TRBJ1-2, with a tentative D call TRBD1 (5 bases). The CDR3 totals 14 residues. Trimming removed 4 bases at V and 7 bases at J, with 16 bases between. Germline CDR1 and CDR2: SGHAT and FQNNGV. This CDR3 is CASSYQQESFGYTF. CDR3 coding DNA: TGTGCCAGCAGCTATCAACAGGAATCATTTGGCTACACCTTC. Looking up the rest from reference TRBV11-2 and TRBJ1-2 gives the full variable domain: EAGVAQSPRYKIIEKRQSVAFWCNPISGHATLYWYQQILGQGPKLLIQFQNNGVVDDSQLPKDRFSAERLKGVDSTLKIQPAKLEDSAVYLCASSYQQESFGYTFGSGTRLTVV.

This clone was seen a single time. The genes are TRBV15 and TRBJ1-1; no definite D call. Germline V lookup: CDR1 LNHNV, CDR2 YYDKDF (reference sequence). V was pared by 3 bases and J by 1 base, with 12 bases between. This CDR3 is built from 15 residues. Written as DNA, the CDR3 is TGTGCCACCAGCAGTCTTTGGCAGGCGAACACTGAAGCTTTCTTT. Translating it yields CATSSLWQANTEAFF. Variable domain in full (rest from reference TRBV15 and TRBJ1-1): DAMVIQNPRYQVTQFGKPVTLSCSQTLNHNVMYWYQQKSSQAPKLLFHYYDKDFNNEADTPDNFQSRRPNTSFCFLDIRSPGLGDTAMYLCATSSLWQANTEAFFGQGTRLTVV.

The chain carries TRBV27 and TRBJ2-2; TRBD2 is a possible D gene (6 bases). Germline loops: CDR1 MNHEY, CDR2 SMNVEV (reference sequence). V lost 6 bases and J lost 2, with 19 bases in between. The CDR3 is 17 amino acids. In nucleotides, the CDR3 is TGTGCCAGCAGCCTTGGAGGGTTAACAGTTAACACCGGGGAGCTGTTTTTT. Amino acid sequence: CASSLGGLTVNTGELFF.

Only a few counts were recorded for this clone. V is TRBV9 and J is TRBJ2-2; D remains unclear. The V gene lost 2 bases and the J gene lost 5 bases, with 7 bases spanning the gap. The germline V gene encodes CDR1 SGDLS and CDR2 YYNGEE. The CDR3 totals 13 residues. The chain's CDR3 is CASSVFTTGELFF. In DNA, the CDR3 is TGTGCCAGCAGCGTTTTTACAACCGGGGAGCTGTTTTTT.

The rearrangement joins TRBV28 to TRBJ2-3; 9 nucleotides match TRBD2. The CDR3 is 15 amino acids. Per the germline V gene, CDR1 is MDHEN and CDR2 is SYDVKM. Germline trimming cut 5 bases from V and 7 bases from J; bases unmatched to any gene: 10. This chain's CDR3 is CASSPARGGANTQYF. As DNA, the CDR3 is TGTGCCAGCAGTCCCGCGCGGGGGGGTGCAAATACGCAGTATTTT.

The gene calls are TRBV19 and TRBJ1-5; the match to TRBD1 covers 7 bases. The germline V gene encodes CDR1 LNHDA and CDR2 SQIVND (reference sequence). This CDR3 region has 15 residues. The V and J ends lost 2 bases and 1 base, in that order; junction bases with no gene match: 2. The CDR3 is CASSITGESNQPQHF. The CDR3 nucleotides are TGTGCCAGTAGTATAACAGGGGAGAGCAATCAGCCCCAGCATTTT.

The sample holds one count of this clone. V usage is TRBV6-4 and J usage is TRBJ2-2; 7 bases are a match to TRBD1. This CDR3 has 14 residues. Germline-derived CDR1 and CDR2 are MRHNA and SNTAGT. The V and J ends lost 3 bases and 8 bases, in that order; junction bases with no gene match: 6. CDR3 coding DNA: TGTGCCAGCAGTGATCCAGGGGGTTCGGGGGAGCTGTTTTTT. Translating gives CASSDPGGSGELFF.

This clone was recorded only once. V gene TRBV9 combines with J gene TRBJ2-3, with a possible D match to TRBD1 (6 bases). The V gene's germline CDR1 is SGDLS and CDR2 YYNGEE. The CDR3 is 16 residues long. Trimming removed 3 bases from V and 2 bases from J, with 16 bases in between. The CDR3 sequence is CASSAGRTGFTDTQYF. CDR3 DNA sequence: TGTGCCAGCAGCGCGGGCAGAACAGGGTTCACAGATACGCAGTATTTT.

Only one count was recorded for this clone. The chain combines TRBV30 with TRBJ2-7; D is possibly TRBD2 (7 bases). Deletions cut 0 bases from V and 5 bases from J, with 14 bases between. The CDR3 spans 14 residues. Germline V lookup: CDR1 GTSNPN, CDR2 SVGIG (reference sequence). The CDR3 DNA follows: TGTGCCTGGAGTGTACGAGGAGGGGGGGACGAGCAGTACTTC. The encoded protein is CAWSVRGGGDEQYF.

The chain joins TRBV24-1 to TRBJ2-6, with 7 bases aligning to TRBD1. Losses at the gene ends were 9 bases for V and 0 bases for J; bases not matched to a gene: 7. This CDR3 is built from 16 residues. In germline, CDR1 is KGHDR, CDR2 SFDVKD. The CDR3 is CATGWTGFSGANVLTF. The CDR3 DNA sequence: TGTGCCACCGGGTGGACAGGCTTCTCTGGGGCCAACGTCCTGACTTTC.

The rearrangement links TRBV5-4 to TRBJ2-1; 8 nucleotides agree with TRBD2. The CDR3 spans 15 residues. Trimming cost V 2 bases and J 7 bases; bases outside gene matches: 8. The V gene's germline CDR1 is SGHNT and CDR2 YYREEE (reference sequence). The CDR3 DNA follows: TGTGCCAGCAGCTTCCCAGCGGGAGTCGTAAATGAGCAGTTCTTC. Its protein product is CASSFPAGVVNEQFF.